This T cell receptor beta chain was sequenced in a study of blood T cells in healthy people across ages. Overall study findings and caveats: Any changes in expanded clonotypes were possibly confounded, as donor CMV status remained unknown.

As concerns this clonotype: Its antigen is still unknown.

Combining a sample-barcoded 5' primer with a J-beta primer mix, a second PCR ran for roughly 7 to 12 cycles. CDR3-containing paired-end reads numbered at least 2.5 million in each sample. TCRdb reprocessed the 5' RACE reads with MiXCR, giving one entry per CDR3 protein. The sample consists of about 940,000 distinct CDR3 sequences, around 48% of them appearing once. V was clipped by 8 bases and J by 3 bases; unmatched bases: 8. CDR1 and CDR2 (germline): SGHNT, YENEEA. The CDR3 spans 15 residues. The genes are TRBV11-3 and TRBJ2-1, with 9 bases lining up with TRBD2. The sample consisted of blood. The sequence was collected from a man younger than 40 in good health. CDR3 bases: TGTGCCAGCGAAGTGAGCGGGGGGCTCTACAATGAGCAGTTCTTC. Protein sequence: CASEVSGGLYNEQFF.